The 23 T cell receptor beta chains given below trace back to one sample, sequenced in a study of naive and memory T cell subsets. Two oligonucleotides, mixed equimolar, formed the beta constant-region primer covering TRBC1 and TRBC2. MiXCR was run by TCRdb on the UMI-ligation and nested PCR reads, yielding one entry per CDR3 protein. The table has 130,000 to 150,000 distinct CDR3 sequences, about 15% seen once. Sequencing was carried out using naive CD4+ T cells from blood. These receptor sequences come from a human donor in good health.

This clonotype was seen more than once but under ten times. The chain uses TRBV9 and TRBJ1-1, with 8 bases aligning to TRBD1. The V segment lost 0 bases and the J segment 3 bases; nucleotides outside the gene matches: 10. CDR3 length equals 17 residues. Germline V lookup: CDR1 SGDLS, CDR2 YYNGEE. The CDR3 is CASSVAIQGAVDTEAFF. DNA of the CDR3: TGTGCCAGCAGCGTAGCTATCCAGGGGGCGGTTGACACTGAAGCTTTCTTT.

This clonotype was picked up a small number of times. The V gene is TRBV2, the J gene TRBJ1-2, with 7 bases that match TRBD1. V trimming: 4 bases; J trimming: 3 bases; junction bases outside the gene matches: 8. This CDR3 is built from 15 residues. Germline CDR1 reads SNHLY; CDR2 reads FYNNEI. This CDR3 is CASSGELGGDYGYTF. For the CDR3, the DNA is TGTGCCAGCAGTGGGGAATTAGGGGGCGACTATGGCTACACCTTC.

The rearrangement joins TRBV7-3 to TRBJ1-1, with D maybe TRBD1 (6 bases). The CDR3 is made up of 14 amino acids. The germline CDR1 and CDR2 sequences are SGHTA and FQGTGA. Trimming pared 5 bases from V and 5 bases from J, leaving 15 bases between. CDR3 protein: CASSTYRERTEAFF. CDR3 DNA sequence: TGTGCCAGCAGCACGTACAGGGAGAGGACTGAAGCTTTCTTT.

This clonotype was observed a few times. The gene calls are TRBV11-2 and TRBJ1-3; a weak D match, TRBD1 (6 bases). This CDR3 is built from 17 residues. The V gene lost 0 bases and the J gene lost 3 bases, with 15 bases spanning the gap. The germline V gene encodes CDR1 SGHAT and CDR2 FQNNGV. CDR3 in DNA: TGTGCCAGCAGCTTAGATCCAGGGGCGGTCAATGGAAACACCATATATTTT. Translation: CASSLDPGAVNGNTIYF.

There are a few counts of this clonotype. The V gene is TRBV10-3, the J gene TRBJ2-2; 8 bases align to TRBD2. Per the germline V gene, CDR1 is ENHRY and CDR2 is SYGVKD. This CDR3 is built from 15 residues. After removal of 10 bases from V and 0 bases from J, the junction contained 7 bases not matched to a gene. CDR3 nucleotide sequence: TGTGCCACCGGGGGGGGGGCGACGAACACCGGGGAGCTGTTTTTT. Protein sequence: CATGGGATNTGELFF.

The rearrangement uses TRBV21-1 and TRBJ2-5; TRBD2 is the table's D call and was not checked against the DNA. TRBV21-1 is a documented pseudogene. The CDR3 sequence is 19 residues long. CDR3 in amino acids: CASSKGSLILAGDEETQYF. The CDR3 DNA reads TGTGCCAGCAGCAAAGGGTCCCTAATACTAGCGGGAGATGAGGAGACCCAGTACTTC.

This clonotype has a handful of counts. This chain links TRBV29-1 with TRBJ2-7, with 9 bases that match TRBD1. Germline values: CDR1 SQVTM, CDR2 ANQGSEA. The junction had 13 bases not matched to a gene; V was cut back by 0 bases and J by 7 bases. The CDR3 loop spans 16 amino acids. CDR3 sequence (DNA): TGCAGCGTTGAAGAACCACAGGGGGCCCCGAGGGGAGAGCAGTACTTC. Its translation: CSVEEPQGAPRGEQYF.

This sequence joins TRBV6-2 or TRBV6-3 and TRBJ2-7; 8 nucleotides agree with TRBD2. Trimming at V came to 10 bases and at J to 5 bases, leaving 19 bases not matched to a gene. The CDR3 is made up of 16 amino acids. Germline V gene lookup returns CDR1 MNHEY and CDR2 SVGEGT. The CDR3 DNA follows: TGTGCCACCCAAGTTGCCTCTTATCCGGGAGGGGACGAGCAGTACTTC. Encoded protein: CATQVASYPGGDEQYF.

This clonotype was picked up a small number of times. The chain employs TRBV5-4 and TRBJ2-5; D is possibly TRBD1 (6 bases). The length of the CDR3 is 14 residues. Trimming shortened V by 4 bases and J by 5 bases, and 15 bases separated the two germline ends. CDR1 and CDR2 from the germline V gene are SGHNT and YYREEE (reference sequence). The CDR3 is CASSEGLQGETQYF. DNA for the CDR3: TGTGCCAGCAGCGAGGGGCTTCAGGGGGAGACCCAGTACTTC.

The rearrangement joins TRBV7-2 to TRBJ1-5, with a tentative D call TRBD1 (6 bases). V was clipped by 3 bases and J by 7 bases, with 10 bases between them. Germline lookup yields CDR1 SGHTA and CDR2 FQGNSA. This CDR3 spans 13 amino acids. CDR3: CASSFDRQQPQHF. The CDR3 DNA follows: TGTGCCAGCAGCTTCGACAGGCAACAGCCCCAGCATTTT.

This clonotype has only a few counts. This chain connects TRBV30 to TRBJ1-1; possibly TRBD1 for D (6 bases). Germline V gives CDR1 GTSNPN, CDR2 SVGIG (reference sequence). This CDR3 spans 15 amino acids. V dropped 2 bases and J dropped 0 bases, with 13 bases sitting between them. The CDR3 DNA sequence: TGTGCCTGGAGTCCCATGGACAGAATGAACACTGAAGCTTTCTTT. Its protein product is CAWSPMDRMNTEAFF.

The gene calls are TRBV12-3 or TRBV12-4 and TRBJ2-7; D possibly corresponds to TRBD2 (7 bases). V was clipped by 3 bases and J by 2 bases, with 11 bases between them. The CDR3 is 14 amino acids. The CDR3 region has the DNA TGTGCCAGCAGTTTTGTAGGGGGGGCCTACGAGCAGTACTTC. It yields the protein CASSFVGGAYEQYF.

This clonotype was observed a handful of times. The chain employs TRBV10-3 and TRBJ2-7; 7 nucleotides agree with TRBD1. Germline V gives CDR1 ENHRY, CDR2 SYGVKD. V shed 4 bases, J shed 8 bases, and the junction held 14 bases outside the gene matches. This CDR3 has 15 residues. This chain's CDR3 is CAISALGQSSLKQYF. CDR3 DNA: TGTGCCATCAGTGCCTTGGGACAGAGCTCCTTGAAGCAGTACTTC.

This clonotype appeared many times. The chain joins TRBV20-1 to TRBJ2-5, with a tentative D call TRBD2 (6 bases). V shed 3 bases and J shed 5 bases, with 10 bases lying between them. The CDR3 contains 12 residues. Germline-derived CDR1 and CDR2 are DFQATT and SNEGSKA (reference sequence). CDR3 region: CSASGSVETQYF. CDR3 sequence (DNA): TGCAGTGCTAGCGGGAGCGTGGAGACCCAGTACTTC.

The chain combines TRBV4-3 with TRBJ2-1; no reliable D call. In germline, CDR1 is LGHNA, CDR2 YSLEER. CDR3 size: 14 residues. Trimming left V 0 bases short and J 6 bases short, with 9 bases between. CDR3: CASSQDFTINEQFF. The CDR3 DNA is TGCGCCAGCAGCCAAGATTTCACCATCAATGAGCAGTTCTTC.

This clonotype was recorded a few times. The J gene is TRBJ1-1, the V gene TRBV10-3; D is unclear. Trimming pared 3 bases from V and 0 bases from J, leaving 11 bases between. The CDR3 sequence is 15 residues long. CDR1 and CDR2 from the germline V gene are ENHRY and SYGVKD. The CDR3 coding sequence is TGTGCCATCAGTGACAGCTTGCCTTTGAACACTGAAGCTTTCTTT. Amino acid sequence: CAISDSLPLNTEAFF.

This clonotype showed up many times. CDR3 sequence: CASSYLAGGPTDTQYF. In nucleotides, the CDR3 is TGTGCCAGCAGTTACTTAGCGGGAGGGCCCACAGATACGCAGTATTTT. The chain carries TRBV6-6 and TRBJ2-3; 11 bases match TRBD2. The CDR3 contains 16 residues. Per the germline V gene, CDR1 is MNHNY and CDR2 is SVGAGI (reference sequence). With V trimmed by 1 base and J by 2 bases, 2 bases remained unmatched.

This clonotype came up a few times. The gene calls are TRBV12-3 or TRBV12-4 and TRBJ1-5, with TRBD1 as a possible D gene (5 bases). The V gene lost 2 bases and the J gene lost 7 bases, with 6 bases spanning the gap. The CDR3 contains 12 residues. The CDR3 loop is CASSLWGQPQHF. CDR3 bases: TGTGCCAGCAGTTTATGGGGGCAGCCCCAGCATTTT.

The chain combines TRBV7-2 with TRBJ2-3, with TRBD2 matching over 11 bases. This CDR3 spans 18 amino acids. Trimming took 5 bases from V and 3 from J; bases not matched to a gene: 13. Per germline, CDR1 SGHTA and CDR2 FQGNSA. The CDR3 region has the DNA TGTGCCAGCAGCCCCCGCCGACTAGCGGGGACACCTACAGATACGCAGTATTTT. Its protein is CASSPRRLAGTPTDTQYF. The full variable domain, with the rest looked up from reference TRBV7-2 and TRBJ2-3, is GAGVSQSPSNKVTEKGKDVELRCDPISGHTALYWYRQSLGQGLEFLIYFQGNSAPDKSGLPSDRFSAERTGGSVSTLTIQRTQQEDSAVYLCASSPRRLAGTPTDTQYFGPGTRLTVL.

The CDR3 sequence: CASSPIDRGGYTF. The CDR3 DNA reads TGCGCCAGCAGCCCGATAGACCGAGGGGGCTACACCTTC. This chain joins TRBV5-1 and TRBJ1-2; D is ambiguous. CDR3 length: 13 amino acids. Germline V CDR1 and CDR2: SGHRS, YFSETQ. With 4 bases removed from V and 8 bases from J, the gap between germline ends came to 15 bases.

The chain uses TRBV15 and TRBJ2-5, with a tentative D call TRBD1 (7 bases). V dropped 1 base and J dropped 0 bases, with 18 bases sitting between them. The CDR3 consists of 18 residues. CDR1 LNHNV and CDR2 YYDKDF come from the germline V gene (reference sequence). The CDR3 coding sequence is TGTGCCACCAGCAGAGTATCAGGGGGGCTTCGTTACCAAGAGACCCAGTACTTC. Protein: CATSRVSGGLRYQETQYF.

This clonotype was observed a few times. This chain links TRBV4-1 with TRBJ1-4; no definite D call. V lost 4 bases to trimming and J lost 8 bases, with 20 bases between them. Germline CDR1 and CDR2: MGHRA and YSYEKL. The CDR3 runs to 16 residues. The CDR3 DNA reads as TGCGCCAGCAGCCCCCCATTCGGAGAGCTTCGGGAAAAACTGTTTTTT. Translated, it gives CASSPPFGELREKLFF.

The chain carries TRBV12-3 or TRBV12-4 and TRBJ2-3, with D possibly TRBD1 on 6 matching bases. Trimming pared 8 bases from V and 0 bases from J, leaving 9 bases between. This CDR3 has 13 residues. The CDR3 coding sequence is TGTGCCAGCGGGGGCCTCAGCACAGATACGCAGTATTTT. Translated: CASGGLSTDTQYF.